These 12 T cell receptor beta chains share one sample of origin, sequenced in a study of radiotherapy plus CTLA-4 blockade in lung cancer. Method: immunoSEQ multiplex PCR; TCRdb's copy keeps in-frame clones and lacks some. The table lists some 12,000 clones, roughly four fifths of them singletons. Sequenced material: peripheral blood, taken from a patient treated with radiotherapy plus ipilimumab. The receptors here all came from a human donor with non-small cell lung cancer that progressed on radiotherapy plus ipilimumab.

The table lists this clone with a count of one. The chain has TRBV6-1 and TRBJ2-3; 13 bases fit TRBD2. The CDR3 sequence is 17 residues long. Trimming took 4 bases from V and 6 from J; bases not matched to a gene: 10. Per the germline V gene, CDR1 is MNHNS and CDR2 is SASEGT. The CDR3 sequence is CASSVFSLAGGRDTQYF. In DNA form, the CDR3 reads TGTGCCAGCAGTGTCTTCTCACTAGCGGGGGGGCGGGATACGCAGTATTTT.

The CDR3 region is CASSLYLGGNYGYTF. In nucleotides, the CDR3 is TGTGCCAGCAGCTTATATCTCGGAGGGAACTATGGCTACACCTTC. The rearrangement uses TRBV7-9 and TRBJ1-2; D ambiguous. V was cut by 2 bases and J by 2 bases, with 12 bases left in between. CDR1 is SEHNR and CDR2 is FQNEAQ in the germline V gene (reference sequence). The CDR3 covers 15 residues. Full variable domain (remainder filled in from reference TRBV7-9 and TRBJ1-2): DTGVSQNPRHKITKRGQNVTFRCDPISEHNRLYWYRQTLGQGPEFLTYFQNEAQLEKSRLLSDRFSAERPKGSFSTLEIQRTEQGDSAMYLCASSLYLGGNYGYTFGSGTRLTVV.

The chain carries TRBV5-5 and TRBJ1-1; no clear D gene. Per germline, CDR1 SGHKS and CDR2 YYEKEE (reference sequence). The CDR3 length is 13 residues. V lost 2 bases to trimming and J lost 1 base, with 6 bases between them. The CDR3 bases are TGTGCCAGCAGCTTCTCCAGGAACACTGAAGCTTTCTTT. This gives the protein CASSFSRNTEAFF. The full variable domain, completed using reference TRBV5-5 and TRBJ1-1, is DAGVTQSPTHLIKTRGQQVTLRCSPISGHKSVSWYQQVLGQGPQFIFQYYEKEERGRGNFPDRFSARQFPNYSSELNVNALLLGDSALYLCASSFSRNTEAFFGQGTRLTVV.

The V call is TRBV12-2, the J call TRBJ2-3; the D call of TRBD2 is as the table states it, not checked on the DNA. TRBV12-2 is recorded as a pseudogene. The CDR3 has 18 residues. The CDR3 sequence: CASRLEPLAGGVTDTQYF. CDR3 nucleotide sequence: TGTGCAAGTCGCTTAGAACCGCTAGCGGGGGGTGTCACAGATACGCAGTATTTT.

The J gene is TRBJ2-1, the V gene TRBV7-2; 10 bases match TRBD1. Germline lookup yields CDR1 SGHTA and CDR2 FQGNSA. The CDR3 loop spans 15 amino acids. J gave up 5 bases and V 3 bases, and 4 bases lay outside the gene matches. The CDR3 DNA sequence: TGTGCCAGCAGCTTCCGGACAGGGGGACACAATGAGCAGTTCTTC. Translation gives CASSFRTGGHNEQFF. Filled out from reference TRBV7-2 and TRBJ2-1, the complete variable domain reads GAGVSQSPSNKVTEKGKDVELRCDPISGHTALYWYRQSLGQGLEFLIYFQGNSAPDKSGLPSDRFSAERTGGSVSTLTIQRTQQEDSAVYLCASSFRTGGHNEQFFGPGTRLTVL.

CDR3: CASSYGQGDGGELFF. CDR3 nucleotide sequence: TGCGCCAGCAGCTACGGACAGGGGGATGGCGGGGAGCTGTTTTTT. The rearrangement links TRBV5-1 to TRBJ2-2; TRBD1 agrees at 10 bases. The CDR3 sequence is 15 residues long. Trimming removed 3 bases from V and 7 bases from J; junction bases left unmatched: 6. CDR1 and CDR2 (germline): SGHRS, YFSETQ.

This CDR3 is CASRRDSQTGNTEAFF. Written as DNA, the CDR3 is TGCGCCAGCAGGCGGGACAGCCAAACGGGGAACACTGAAGCTTTCTTT. This chain uses TRBV4-1 with TRBJ1-1; 7 bases are a match to TRBD1. The CDR3 loop spans 16 amino acids. Germline-derived CDR1 and CDR2 are MGHRA and YSYEKL. V shed 6 bases and J 1 base; nucleotides not matched to a gene: 11.

The V gene is TRBV5-4, the J gene TRBJ1-2; 9 positions agree with TRBD1. V shed 0 bases, J shed 5 bases, and the junction held 2 bases outside the gene matches. CDR3 size: 14 residues. CDR1 is SGHNT and CDR2 is YYREEE in the germline V gene (reference sequence). CDR3 amino acids: CASSLGGQGYGYTF. CDR3 bases: TGTGCCAGCAGCTTGGGCGGACAGGGGTATGGCTACACCTTC.

The V call is TRBV5-1, the J call TRBJ2-1, with 7 bases identical to TRBD2. The CDR3 is made up of 16 amino acids. Germline trimming cut 0 bases from V and 6 bases from J; bases unmatched to any gene: 9. Germline V gene sequence: CDR1 SGHRS, CDR2 YFSETQ. CDR3: CASSLVGQRGSNEQFF. For the CDR3, the DNA is TGCGCCAGCAGCTTGGTCGGCCAGCGGGGATCCAATGAGCAGTTCTTC.

A single count supports this clone. This chain uses TRBV6-1 with TRBJ1-2, with a weak D call TRBD1 (6 bases). Looked up from germline, CDR1 is MNHNS and CDR2 is SASEGT. V lost 2 bases and J lost 1, with 14 bases in between. The CDR3 has 16 amino acids. This chain's CDR3 is CASSEWGAALNYGYTF. CDR3 in DNA: TGTGCCAGCAGTGAATGGGGGGCAGCCCTTAACTATGGCTACACCTTC.

This chain connects TRBV5-1 to TRBJ2-3; perhaps D is TRBD1 or TRBD2 (5 bases each). Germline V gives CDR1 SGHRS, CDR2 YFSETQ. V was pared by 0 bases and J by 5 bases, with 22 bases between. The CDR3 loop spans 18 amino acids. This chain's CDR3 is CASSLVGWGRRSGDTQYF. DNA for the CDR3: TGCGCCAGCAGCTTGGTAGGTTGGGGGAGACGATCAGGAGATACGCAGTATTTT.

This clone was observed a handful of times. This rearrangement joins TRBV18 to TRBJ2-3; D is possibly TRBD2 (5 bases). With 6 bases removed from V and 6 bases from J, the gap between germline ends came to 13 bases. Germline assignment: CDR1 KGHSH and CDR2 LQKENI. The CDR3 consists of 13 residues. CDR3 nucleotides: TGTGCCAGCTCTCAACTAGTCGCCGATACGCAGTATTTT. Its translation: CASSQLVADTQYF.